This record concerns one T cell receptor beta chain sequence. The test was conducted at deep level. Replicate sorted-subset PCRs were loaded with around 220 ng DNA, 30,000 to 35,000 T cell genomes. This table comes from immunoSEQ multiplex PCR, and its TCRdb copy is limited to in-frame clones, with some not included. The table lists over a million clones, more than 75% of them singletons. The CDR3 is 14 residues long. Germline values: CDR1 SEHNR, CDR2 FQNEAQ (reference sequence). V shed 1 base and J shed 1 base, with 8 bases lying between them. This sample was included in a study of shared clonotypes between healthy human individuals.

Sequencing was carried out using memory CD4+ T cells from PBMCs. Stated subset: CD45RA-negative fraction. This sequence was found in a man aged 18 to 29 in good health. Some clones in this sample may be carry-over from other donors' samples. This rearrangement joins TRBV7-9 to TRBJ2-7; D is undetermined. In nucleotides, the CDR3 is TGTGCCAGCAGCTTAGGCATAGGGTCCTACGAGCAGTACTTC. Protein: CASSLGIGSYEQYF.